This T cell receptor beta chain was sequenced in a study of graft-versus-host responses after intestinal transplantation. Across the whole study: The transplants performed in recipients were multivisceral, liver-intestinal, or isolated intestinal. The study's findings and limits: Recipient-marrow GvH clones were detected, some having first appeared in ileum or blood. Early after transplant, HvG declines were associated with peak levels of circulating GvH clones.

On this clone itself: Its antigen remains unknown.

Libraries were prepared by immunoSEQ multiplex PCR; TCRdb keeps only in-frame clonotypes and omits some of them. The sample yields 15,000 to 19,000 clones, 70% to 75% seen once. To release intraepithelial and lamina propria lymphocytes, the graft tissue was processed. Germline V CDR1 and CDR2: SGHVS, FNYEAQ. This CDR3 contains 13 residues. Trimming removed 1 base at V and 8 bases at J, with 11 bases between. Source: ileum tissue, taken 14 days after transplant. The rearrangement links TRBV7-6 to TRBJ1-2; D is uncertain. The clonotype originates from a human patient who received an intestinal transplant, so some T cells may come from the graft donor. CDR3 DNA sequence: TGTGCCAGCAGCTTAGGAGGGTCCGGCGGCTACACCTTC. It encodes CASSLGGSGGYTF.